The next 23 T cell receptor beta chains were all read from a single sample in a study of post-analysis software for immune sequencing data. Study-level results: When patients were compared with controls, about 5 TRBV segments were more frequent, TRBV5-6, TRBV5-1 and TRBV20-1 among them.

The authors incorporated unique molecular identifiers into the TCR beta cDNA libraries. TCRdb passed the PCR reads through MiXCR, listing each CDR3 protein once. The table lists approximately 730,000 distinct CDR3 sequences, less than 35% of them singletons. No cognate antigen is known for these TCRs. The specimen sequenced was blood. These receptors all come from a girl aged 5 to 17 with multiple sclerosis.

This clonotype has only a few counts. The chain links TRBV29-1 to TRBJ1-1; TRBD1 aligns across 7 bases. CDR3 length equals 15 residues. Per the germline V gene, CDR1 is SQVTM and CDR2 is ANQGSEA. V dropped 8 bases and J dropped 5; count of bases not matched to a gene: 17. For the CDR3, the DNA is TGCAGCACCCGACCGAGGGCAGGGGGTAGAACTGAAGCTTTCTTT. Translation: CSTRPRAGGRTEAFF.

The rearrangement links TRBV20-1 to TRBJ2-7; perhaps D is TRBD1 or TRBD2 (5 bases each). V dropped 2 bases and J dropped 0 bases, with 17 bases sitting between them. CDR3 length: 16 residues. Per germline, CDR1 DFQATT and CDR2 SNEGSKA (reference sequence). The CDR3 DNA sequence: TGCAGTGCTAGATCCGCCACAGGAGGAATCTCCTACGAGCAGTACTTC. Encoded protein: CSARSATGGISYEQYF.

The CDR3 DNA follows: TGTGCCAGCATCAAGGGGTTCATGACCGGGACAGCCTCCAAGGCCCAGTACTTC. Residues: CASIKGFMTGTASKAQYF. The chain has TRBV6-1 and TRBJ2-5, with TRBD1 matching 7 bases. Germline CDR1 and CDR2: MNHNS and SASEGT. Trimming at V came to 7 bases and at J to 9 bases, leaving 26 bases not matched to a gene. The CDR3 contains 18 residues.

This clonotype was picked up one time. The germline gene is not matched at one end of the junction; a read error may be the cause. This chain uses TRBV12-3 or TRBV12-4 with TRBJ2-3; D may be TRBD2 (5 bases). This CDR3 is 12 amino acids long. The CDR3 protein is CASRRTPGTEYF. The CDR3, as DNA: TGTGCCAGCAGGCGGACTCCGGGTACGGAGTATTTT.

The V call is TRBV12-3 or TRBV12-4, the J call TRBJ2-3, with 10 bases identical to TRBD2. The CDR3 sequence is 15 residues long. The J segment lost 6 bases and the V segment lost 3 bases, leaving 6 bases of the junction unmatched. DNA for the CDR3: TGTGCCAGCAGTTTCAGCGGGGGGGCCGGCGATACGCAGTATTTT. Translated: CASSFSGGAGDTQYF.

This clonotype was detected a few times. The chain has TRBV15 and TRBJ1-5; a possible D gene is TRBD1 (6 bases). This CDR3 region has 14 residues. Trimming took 5 bases from V and 6 from J, leaving 14 bases between them. CDR1 and CDR2 (germline): LNHNV, YYDKDF (reference sequence). CDR3 DNA: TGTGCCACCAGCGCGACGGGGGGCGGTCAGCCCCAGCATTTT. Translated: CATSATGGGQPQHF.

This clonotype was counted a few times. The rearrangement links TRBV2 to TRBJ2-4; D may correspond to TRBD1 or TRBD2 (5 bases each). This CDR3 spans 14 amino acids. Germline CDR1 reads SNHLY; CDR2 reads FYNNEI. Trimming removed 6 bases at V and 2 bases at J, with 11 bases between. This CDR3 is CASSGTTSKNIQYF. The CDR3 DNA reads as TGTGCCAGCAGCGGGACGACCTCCAAAAACATTCAGTACTTC.

The chain uses TRBV20-1 and TRBJ2-7; TRBD2 might be the D (6 bases). Germline-derived CDR1 and CDR2 are DFQATT and SNEGSKA (reference sequence). Trimming cost V 0 bases and J 8 bases, with 20 bases left between them. The CDR3 length is 15 residues. The CDR3 sequence is CSARDRRVTEGQQYF. For the CDR3, the DNA is TGCAGTGCTAGAGATCGACGGGTGACGGAGGGTCAGCAGTACTTC.

The chain joins TRBV27 to TRBJ1-1; D is perhaps TRBD1 (5 bases). Germline V gene sequence: CDR1 MNHEY, CDR2 SMNVEV (reference sequence). There are 15 residues in the CDR3. V gave up 5 bases and J gave up 10 bases, with 23 bases separating them. Written as DNA, the CDR3 is TGTGCCAGCAGTCCCTTCCCTGGGGGGGACCGTAGAGCTTTCTTT. Its protein is CASSPFPGGDRRAFF.

This clonotype was seen a handful of times. V and J are TRBV7-2 and TRBJ2-1; 8 positions agree with TRBD1. This CDR3 has 16 amino acids. Germline assignment: CDR1 SGHTA and CDR2 FQGNSA. With V trimmed by 4 bases and J by 14 bases, 19 bases remained unmatched. For the CDR3, the DNA is TGTGCCAGCAGCTACCTACGGGACAGGTCTACTAGTGGGAAGTTCTTC. As protein: CASSYLRDRSTSGKFF.

This clonotype was recorded a few times. V gene TRBV20-1 combines with J gene TRBJ2-3; 7 bases agree with TRBD1. The CDR3 extends over 14 amino acids. The V segment lost 6 bases and the J segment 2 bases; nucleotides outside the gene matches: 8. Germline V gene lookup returns CDR1 DFQATT and CDR2 SNEGSKA (reference sequence). CDR3 sequence (DNA): TGCAGTGCCCCCAAGGACAGGTCCACAGATACGCAGTATTTT. It translates to CSAPKDRSTDTQYF.

This clonotype occurred many times. J is TRBJ2-7 and V is TRBV10-3; D not resolved. Per the germline V gene, CDR1 is ENHRY and CDR2 is SYGVKD. This CDR3 contains 12 residues. The V and J ends lost 10 bases and 3 bases respectively, with 13 bases between them. DNA for the CDR3: TGTGCCACCGGTACGGCGATCTACGAGCAGTACTTC. This gives the protein CATGTAIYEQYF.

This clonotype was recorded a few times. V and J are TRBV2 and TRBJ2-7, with D perhaps TRBD1 or TRBD2 (5 bases each). The CDR3 has 14 residues. CDR1 is SNHLY, CDR2 FYNNEI, per germline. Deletions cut 0 bases from V and 7 bases from J, with 13 bases between. CDR3 coding DNA: TGTGCCAGCAGTGAAGCGCTTCCCGGGACGGAGCAGTACTTC. It codes for CASSEALPGTEQYF.

This clonotype was counted only a few times. The V gene is TRBV12-3 or TRBV12-4, the J gene TRBJ2-3; D may be TRBD2 (7 bases). V was shortened by 7 bases and J by 0 bases, with 17 bases between the two germline ends. There are 16 residues in the CDR3. The CDR3: CASTLRGGISTDTQYF. CDR3 DNA: TGTGCCAGCACCCTTAGGGGGGGGATTAGCACAGATACGCAGTATTTT.

CDR3 bases: TGTGCCAGCAGTTTAAACAGATGTTACGAGCAGTACTTC. This sequence encodes CASSLNRCYEQYF. The rearrangement joins TRBV12-3 or TRBV12-4 to TRBJ2-7; no clear D. CDR3 length equals 13 residues. V was clipped by 2 bases and J by 4 bases, with 9 bases between them.

This clonotype was counted only a few times. The CDR3 sequence: CASRLGQITDTQYF. CDR3 nucleotide sequence: TGTGCCAGCAGATTGGGTCAGATCACAGATACGCAGTATTTT. The chain employs TRBV6-2 or TRBV6-3 and TRBJ2-3, with no clear D. V was clipped by 6 bases and J by 2 bases, with 12 bases between them. Germline CDR1 reads MNHEY; CDR2 reads SVGEGT. The CDR3 covers 14 residues.

This clonotype occurred a few times. The chain uses TRBV18 and TRBJ1-4; D unresolved. The CDR3 is made up of 15 amino acids. Germline lookup yields CDR1 KGHSH and CDR2 LQKENI. Trimming left V 2 bases short and J 5 bases short, with 12 bases between. CDR3 DNA sequence: TGTGCCAGCTCACCAGGAAGCCGCCAAAATGAAAAACTGTTTTTT. Translating it yields CASSPGSRQNEKLFF.

The genes are TRBV24-1 and TRBJ2-1, with D perhaps given as TRBD1 or TRBD2 (6 bases each). The CDR3 totals 17 residues. The germline CDR1 and CDR2 sequences are KGHDR and SFDVKD. The ends were cut back, 3 bases at V and 2 bases at J, with 16 bases in the middle. CDR3 residues: CATSDPRVGGTYNEQFF. As DNA, the CDR3 is TGTGCCACCAGTGATCCGCGGGTAGGGGGGACCTACAATGAGCAGTTCTTC.

On this clonotype itself: A junction end diverges from the germline sequence, so it may reflect a read error. The V call is TRBV7-2, the J call TRBJ2-5; TRBD2 agrees at 9 bases. Germline lookup yields CDR1 SGHTA and CDR2 FQGNSA. This CDR3 region has 15 residues. The CDR3 DNA sequence: TGTGCCAGCAGCCGACTAGCGGAATTTCAAGAGACCCGGTACTTC. It encodes CASSRLAEFQETRYF.

This clonotype showed up just a few times. The chain is built from TRBV20-1 and TRBJ2-5; possible D gene TRBD2, 5 bases. Germline assignment: CDR1 DFQATT and CDR2 SNEGSKA (reference sequence). The CDR3 runs 17 residues. V dropped 6 bases and J dropped 2 bases, with 25 bases sitting between them. CDR3 amino acids: CSALNGRPRGIQETQYF. CDR3 nucleotide sequence: TGCAGTGCCCTTAATGGAAGGCCACGGGGAATTCAAGAGACCCAGTACTTC.

The rearrangement links TRBV9 to TRBJ2-1; TRBD2 agrees at 7 bases. Trimming at V came to 3 bases and at J to 7 bases, leaving 13 bases not matched to a gene. CDR1 is SGDLS, CDR2 YYNGEE, per germline. The length of the CDR3 is 16 residues. The DNA of the CDR3 is TGTGCCAGCAGCGGAGAGGTCAGCGGGATTGGGAATGAGCAGTTCTTC. Its translation is CASSGEVSGIGNEQFF.

The V gene is TRBV20-1, the J gene TRBJ1-1; no clear D gene. Trimming cost V 5 bases and J 1 base, with 11 bases left between them. Germline values: CDR1 DFQATT, CDR2 SNEGSKA (reference sequence). The length of the CDR3 is 13 residues. This chain's CDR3 is CSAAFRPNTEAFF. The DNA for the CDR3 is TGCAGTGCTGCTTTCAGACCGAACACTGAAGCTTTCTTT.

This clonotype occurred a few times. The rearrangement joins TRBV5-1 to TRBJ2-1; a weak D match, TRBD1 (5 bases). V lost 7 bases to trimming and J lost 8 bases, with 16 bases between them. Per germline, CDR1 SGHRS and CDR2 YFSETQ. This CDR3 is built from 13 residues. The CDR3 loop is CASWEGAFDEQFF. The CDR3 DNA reads as TGCGCCAGCTGGGAAGGGGCGTTTGATGAGCAGTTCTTC.